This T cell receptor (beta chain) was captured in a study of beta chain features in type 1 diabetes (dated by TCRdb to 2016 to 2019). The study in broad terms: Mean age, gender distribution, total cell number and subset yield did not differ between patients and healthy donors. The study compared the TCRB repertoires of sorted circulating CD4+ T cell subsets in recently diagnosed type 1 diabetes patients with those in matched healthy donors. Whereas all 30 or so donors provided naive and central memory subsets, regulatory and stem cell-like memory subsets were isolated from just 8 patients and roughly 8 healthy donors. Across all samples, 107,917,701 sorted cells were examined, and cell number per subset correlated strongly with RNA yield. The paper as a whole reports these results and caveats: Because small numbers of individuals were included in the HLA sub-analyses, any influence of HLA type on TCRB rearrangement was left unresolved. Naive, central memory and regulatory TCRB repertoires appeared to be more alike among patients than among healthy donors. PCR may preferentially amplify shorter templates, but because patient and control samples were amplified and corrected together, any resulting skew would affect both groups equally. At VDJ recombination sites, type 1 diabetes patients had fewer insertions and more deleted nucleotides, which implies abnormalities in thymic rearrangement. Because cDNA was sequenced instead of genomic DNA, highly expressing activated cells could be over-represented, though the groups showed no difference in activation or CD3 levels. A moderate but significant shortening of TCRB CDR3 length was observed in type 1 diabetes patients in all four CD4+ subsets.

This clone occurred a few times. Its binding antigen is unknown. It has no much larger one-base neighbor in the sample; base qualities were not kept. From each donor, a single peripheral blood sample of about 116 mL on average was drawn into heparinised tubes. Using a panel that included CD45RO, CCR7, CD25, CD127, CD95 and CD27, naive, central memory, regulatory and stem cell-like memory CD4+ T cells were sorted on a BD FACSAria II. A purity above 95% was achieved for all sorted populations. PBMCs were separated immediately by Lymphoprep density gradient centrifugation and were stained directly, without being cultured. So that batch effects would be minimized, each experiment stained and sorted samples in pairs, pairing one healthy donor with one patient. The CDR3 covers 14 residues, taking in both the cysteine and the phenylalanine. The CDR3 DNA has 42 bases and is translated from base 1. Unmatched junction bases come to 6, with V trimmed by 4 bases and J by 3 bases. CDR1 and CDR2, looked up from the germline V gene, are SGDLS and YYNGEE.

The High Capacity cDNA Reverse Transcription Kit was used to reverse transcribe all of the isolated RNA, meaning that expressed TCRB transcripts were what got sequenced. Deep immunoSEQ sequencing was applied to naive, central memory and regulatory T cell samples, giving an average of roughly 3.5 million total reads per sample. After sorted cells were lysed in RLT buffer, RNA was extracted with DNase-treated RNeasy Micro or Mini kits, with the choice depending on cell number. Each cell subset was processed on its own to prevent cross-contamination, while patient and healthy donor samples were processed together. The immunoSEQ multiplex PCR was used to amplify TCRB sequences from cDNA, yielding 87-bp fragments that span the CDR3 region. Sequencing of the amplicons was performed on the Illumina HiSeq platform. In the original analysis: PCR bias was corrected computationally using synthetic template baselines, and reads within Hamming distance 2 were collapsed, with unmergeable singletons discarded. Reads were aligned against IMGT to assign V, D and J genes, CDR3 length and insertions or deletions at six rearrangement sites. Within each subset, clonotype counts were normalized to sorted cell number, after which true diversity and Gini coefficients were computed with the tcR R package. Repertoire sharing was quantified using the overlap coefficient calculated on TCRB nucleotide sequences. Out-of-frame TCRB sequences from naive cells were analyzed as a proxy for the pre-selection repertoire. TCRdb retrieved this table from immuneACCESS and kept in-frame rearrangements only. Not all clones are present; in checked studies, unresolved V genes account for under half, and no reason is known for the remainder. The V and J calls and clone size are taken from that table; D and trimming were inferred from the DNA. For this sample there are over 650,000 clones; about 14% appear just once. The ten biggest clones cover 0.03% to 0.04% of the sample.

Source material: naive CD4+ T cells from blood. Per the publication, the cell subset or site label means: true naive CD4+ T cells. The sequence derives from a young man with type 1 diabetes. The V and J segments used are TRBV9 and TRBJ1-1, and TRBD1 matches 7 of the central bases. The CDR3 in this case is CASSSGQAYTEAFF. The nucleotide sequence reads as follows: TGTGCCAGCAGCTCCGGACAGGCTTACACTGAAGCTTTCTTT.